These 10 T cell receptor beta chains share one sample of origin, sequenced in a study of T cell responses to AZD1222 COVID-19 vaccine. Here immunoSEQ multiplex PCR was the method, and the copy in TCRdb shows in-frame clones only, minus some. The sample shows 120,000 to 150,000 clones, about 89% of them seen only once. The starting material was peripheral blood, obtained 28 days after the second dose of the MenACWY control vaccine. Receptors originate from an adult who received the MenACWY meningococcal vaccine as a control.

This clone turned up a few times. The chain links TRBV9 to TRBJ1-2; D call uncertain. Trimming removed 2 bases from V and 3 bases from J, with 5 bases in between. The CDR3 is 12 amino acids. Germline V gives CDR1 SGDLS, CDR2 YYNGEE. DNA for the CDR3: TGTGCCAGCAGCGTTAATGACTATGGCTACACCTTC. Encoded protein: CASSVNDYGYTF.

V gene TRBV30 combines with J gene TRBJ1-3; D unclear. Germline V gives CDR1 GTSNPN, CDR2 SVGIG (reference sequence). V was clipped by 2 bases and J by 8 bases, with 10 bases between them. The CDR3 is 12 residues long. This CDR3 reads CAWSTPRDTIYF. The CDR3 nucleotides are TGTGCCTGGAGTACCCCCCGCGACACCATATATTTT.

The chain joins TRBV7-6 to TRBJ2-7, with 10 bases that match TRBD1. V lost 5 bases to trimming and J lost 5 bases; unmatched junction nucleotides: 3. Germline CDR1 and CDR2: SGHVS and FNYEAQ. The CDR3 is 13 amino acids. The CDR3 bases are TGTGCCAGCAGCGCGGGACAGGGGAACGAGCAGTACTTC. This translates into CASSAGQGNEQYF.

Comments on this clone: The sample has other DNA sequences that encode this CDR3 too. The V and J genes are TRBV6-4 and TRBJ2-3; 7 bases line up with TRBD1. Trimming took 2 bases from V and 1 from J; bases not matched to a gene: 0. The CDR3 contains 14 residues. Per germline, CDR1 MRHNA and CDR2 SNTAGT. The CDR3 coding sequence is TGTGCCAGCAGTGACAGGGGGCGCACAGATACGCAGTATTTT. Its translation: CASSDRGRTDTQYF.

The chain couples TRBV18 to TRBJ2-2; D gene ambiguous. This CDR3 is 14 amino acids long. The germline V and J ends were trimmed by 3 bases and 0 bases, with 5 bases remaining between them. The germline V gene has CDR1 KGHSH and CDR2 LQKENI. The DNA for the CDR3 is TGTGCCAGCTCACCCCAGACGAACACCGGGGAGCTGTTTTTT. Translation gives CASSPQTNTGELFF.

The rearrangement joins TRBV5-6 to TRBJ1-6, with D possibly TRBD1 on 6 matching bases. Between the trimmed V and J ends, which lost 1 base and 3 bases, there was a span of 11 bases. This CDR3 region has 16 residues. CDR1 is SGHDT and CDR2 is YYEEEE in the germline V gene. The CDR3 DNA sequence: TGTGCCAGCAGCTTGTGGGGGGCGAGCTATAATTCACCCCTCCACTTT. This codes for CASSLWGASYNSPLHF. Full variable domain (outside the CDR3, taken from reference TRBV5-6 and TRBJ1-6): DAGVTQSPTHLIKTRGQQVTLRCSPKSGHDTVSWYQQALGQGPQFIFQYYEEEERQRGNFPDRFSGHQFPNYSSELNVNALLLGDSALYLCASSLWGASYNSPLHFGNGTRLTVT.

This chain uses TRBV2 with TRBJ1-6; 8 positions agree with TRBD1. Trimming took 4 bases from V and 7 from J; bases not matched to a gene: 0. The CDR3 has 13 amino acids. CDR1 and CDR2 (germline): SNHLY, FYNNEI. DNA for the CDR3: TGTGCCAGCAGTGGGGACAGGAATTCACCCCTCCACTTT. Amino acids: CASSGDRNSPLHF.

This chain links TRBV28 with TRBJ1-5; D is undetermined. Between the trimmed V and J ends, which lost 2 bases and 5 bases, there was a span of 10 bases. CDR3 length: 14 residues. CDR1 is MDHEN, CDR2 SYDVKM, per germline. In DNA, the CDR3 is TGTGCCAGCAGTTTAATGGGTTATTATCAGCCCCAGCATTTT. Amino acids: CASSLMGYYQPQHF.

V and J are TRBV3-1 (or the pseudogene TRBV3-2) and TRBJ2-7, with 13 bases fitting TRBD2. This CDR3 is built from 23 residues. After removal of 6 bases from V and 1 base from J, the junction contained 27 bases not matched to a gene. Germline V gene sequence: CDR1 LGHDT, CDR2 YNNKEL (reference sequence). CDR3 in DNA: TGTGCCAGCAGAACGAACAGAAAGTGTGGACAGAAGGGGGGACTAGCGGGATCCTACGAGCAGTACTTC. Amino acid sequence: CASRTNRKCGQKGGLAGSYEQYF.

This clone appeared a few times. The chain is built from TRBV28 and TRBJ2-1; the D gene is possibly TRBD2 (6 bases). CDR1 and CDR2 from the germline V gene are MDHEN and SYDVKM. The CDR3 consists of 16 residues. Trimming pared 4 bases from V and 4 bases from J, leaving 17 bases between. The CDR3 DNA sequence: TGTGCCAGCAGTTCGATACAGGCGGGATGGTACAATGAGCAGTTCTTC. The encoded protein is CASSSIQAGWYNEQFF.